This passage covers 20 T cell receptor beta chains from one sample sequenced in a study of cytomegalovirus exposure and HLA in healthy donors. Primers: 60 Vbeta forward and 13 Jbeta reverse. Profiling relied on immunoSEQ multiplex PCR, and the TCRdb table lists in-frame clones only, not all of them. The top ten clones hold over 2.5% of a sample with approximately 97,000 clones, about 80% of them seen once. Sequences were obtained from PBMCs. The receptors derive from a male donor in good health and CMV-seropositive.

This chain joins TRBV2 and TRBJ1-4; 7 nucleotides match TRBD1. With 6 bases clipped from V and 5 bases from J, the junction kept 6 bases outside the gene matches. The CDR3 contains 14 residues. The V gene's germline CDR1 is SNHLY and CDR2 FYNNEI. The CDR3, as DNA: TGTGCCAGCAGGACGGACAGGAGAAATGAAAAACTGTTTTTT. Amino acids: CASRTDRRNEKLFF.

The chain carries TRBV4-3 and TRBJ2-7, with D possibly matching TRBD1 (6 bases). V lost 0 bases and J lost 2, with 8 bases in between. Germline loops: CDR1 LGHNA, CDR2 YSLEER. The CDR3 is 14 residues long. The CDR3 sequence is CASSQEQGTYEQYF. CDR3 sequence (DNA): TGCGCCAGCAGCCAAGAACAGGGAACCTACGAGCAGTACTTC.

The gene calls are TRBV7-9 and TRBJ2-3; 8 nucleotides align to TRBD2. V dropped 3 bases and J dropped 4; count of bases not matched to a gene: 3. The germline V gene has CDR1 SEHNR and CDR2 FQNEAQ (reference sequence). The CDR3 is 14 amino acids. CDR3 sequence (DNA): TGTGCCAGCAGCTTCCGGACTAGCCCAGATACGCAGTATTTT. As protein: CASSFRTSPDTQYF.

This clone has a single count. The CDR3 reads CASSRTQNTEAFF. The CDR3 nucleotides read TGCGCCAGCAGCCGAACACAGAACACTGAAGCTTTCTTT. The V and J genes are TRBV5-1 and TRBJ1-1, with no clear D. CDR1 is SGHRS and CDR2 is YFSETQ in the germline V gene. There are 13 residues in the CDR3. Trimming left V 4 bases short and J 1 base short, with 8 bases between.

V gene TRBV6-5 combines with J gene TRBJ1-2; no clear D. Germline loops: CDR1 MNHEY, CDR2 SVGAGI. V was cut by 2 bases and J by 8 bases, with 12 bases left in between. This CDR3 has 13 residues. Written as DNA, the CDR3 is TGTGCCAGCAGTTACGGCGGTTCTTGGGGCTACACCTTC. Residues: CASSYGGSWGYTF.

This chain connects TRBV19 to TRBJ2-7; D gene unclear. There are 13 residues in the CDR3. Trimming removed 3 bases at V and 2 bases at J, with 8 bases between. Germline V lookup: CDR1 LNHDA, CDR2 SQIVND (reference sequence). CDR3: CASSMILTYEQYF. The CDR3 bases are TGTGCCAGTAGTATGATACTGACCTACGAGCAGTACTTC.

The chain combines TRBV29-1 with TRBJ1-2; possibly TRBD1 for D (5 bases). The CDR3 spans 13 residues. The germline V gene encodes CDR1 SQVTM and CDR2 ANQGSEA. Trimming took off 1 base at V and 6 bases at J, with 12 bases between the two ends. In DNA form, the CDR3 reads TGCAGCGTTGAAGTTGTTCAGGGCAATGGCTACACCTTC. This encodes CSVEVVQGNGYTF.

This chain joins TRBV7-2 and TRBJ2-7; D remains ambiguous. Trimming took 1 base from V and 2 from J, leaving 9 bases between them. Germline assignment: CDR1 SGHTA and CDR2 FQGNSA. The CDR3 contains 14 residues. The CDR3 DNA is TGTGCCAGCAGCTTAGGGGCAGAGCCCTACGAGCAGTACTTC. Amino acids: CASSLGAEPYEQYF.

This chain joins TRBV30 and TRBJ1-6, with 9 bases identical to TRBD1. In germline, CDR1 is GTSNPN, CDR2 SVGIG (reference sequence). The CDR3 is made up of 15 amino acids. V was clipped by 7 bases and J by 7 bases; unmatched bases: 11. CDR3 in DNA: TGTGCCTTGATGACCGGGACAGGGCTCAATTCACCCCTCCACTTT. Translated: CALMTGTGLNSPLHF.

This chain connects TRBV29-1 to TRBJ1-6; maybe TRBD1 (6 bases). There are 13 residues in the CDR3. Germline V gene sequence: CDR1 SQVTM, CDR2 ANQGSEA. Trimming removed 6 bases at V and 4 bases at J, with 10 bases between. CDR3: CSVGDKYNSPLHF. Written as DNA, the CDR3 is TGCAGCGTAGGGGACAAGTATAATTCACCCCTCCACTTT.

The V and J genes are TRBV19 and TRBJ1-5, with a possible D match to TRBD1 (6 bases). Germline loops: CDR1 LNHDA, CDR2 SQIVND (reference sequence). The CDR3 contains 16 residues. Trimming pared 6 bases from V and 0 bases from J, leaving 15 bases between. CDR3 coding DNA: TGTGCCAGTAGATCCCTGACAGGACATAGCAATCAGCCCCAGCATTTT. This encodes CASRSLTGHSNQPQHF.

CDR3 coding DNA: TGCGCCAGCAGCCAAGGGTCGGGAGATGGCTACACCTTC. Encoded protein: CASSQGSGDGYTF. V is TRBV4-1 and J is TRBJ1-2; no reliable D call. This CDR3 region has 13 residues. The V gene lost 1 base and the J gene lost 6 bases, with 9 bases spanning the gap. In germline, CDR1 is MGHRA, CDR2 YSYEKL.

The sample holds a few counts of this clone. This chain uses TRBV5-1 with TRBJ2-7; 7 bases are shared with TRBD1. The junction had 8 bases not matched to a gene; V was cut back by 2 bases and J by 3 bases. Germline V gives CDR1 SGHRS, CDR2 YFSETQ. This CDR3 contains 15 residues. CDR3 nucleotide sequence: TGCGCCAGCAGCTTAGAGACAGGGCCCTTCTACGAGCAGTACTTC. Translating it yields CASSLETGPFYEQYF.

This clone was recorded once. V is TRBV25-1 and J is TRBJ2-1, with D possibly being TRBD2 (6 bases). With 5 bases removed from V and 0 bases from J, the gap between germline ends came to 11 bases. The CDR3 extends over 15 amino acids. From germline, CDR1 is MGHDK and CDR2 SYGVNS. Here the CDR3 reads CASSRGWSSYNEQFF. The CDR3 coding sequence is TGTGCCAGCAGTCGGGGGTGGAGCTCCTACAATGAGCAGTTCTTC. Using reference TRBV25-1 and TRBJ2-1 for the parts outside the CDR3, the full variable domain is EADIYQTPRYLVIGTGKKITLECSQTMGHDKMYWYQQDPGMELHLIHYSYGVNSTEKGDLSSESTVSRIRTEHFPLTLESARPSHTSQYLCASSRGWSSYNEQFFGPGTRLTVL.

This clone was picked up one time. The gene calls are TRBV27 and TRBJ1-1; 9 bases map to TRBD1. CDR3 length: 17 residues. V shed 0 bases and J 0 bases; nucleotides not matched to a gene: 5. Germline V gene data show CDR1 as MNHEY and CDR2 as SMNVEV (reference sequence). The DNA of the CDR3 is TGTGCCAGCAGTTTATCGGGGACAGGGACCGTGAACACTGAAGCTTTCTTT. Protein sequence: CASSLSGTGTVNTEAFF.

V usage is TRBV18 and J usage is TRBJ2-1, with D uncertain. This CDR3 region has 15 residues. V was shortened by 0 bases and J by 5 bases, with 11 bases between the two germline ends. Germline CDR1 and CDR2: KGHSH and LQKENI. In DNA, the CDR3 is TGTGCCAGCTCACCACCTAACAGAGACCACAATGAGCAGTTCTTC. Translation: CASSPPNRDHNEQFF.

CDR3 sequence: CAWSSSPNTGELFF. The CDR3 nucleotides read TGTGCCTGGAGTTCTAGCCCGAACACCGGGGAGCTGTTTTTT. J is TRBJ2-2 and V is TRBV30, with D possibly being TRBD2 (5 bases). The CDR3 spans 14 residues. The V gene's germline CDR1 is GTSNPN and CDR2 SVGIG (reference sequence). Between the trimmed V and J ends, which lost 2 bases and 0 bases, there was a span of 7 bases.

The chain links TRBV5-8 to TRBJ1-2; TRBD1 is a possible D gene (5 bases). CDR1 is SGHTS, CDR2 YDEGEE, per germline. This CDR3 contains 13 residues. V lost 8 bases to trimming and J lost 5 bases, with 16 bases between them. In DNA, the CDR3 is TGTGCCAGAACTCGACAGCTCTATTATGGCTACACCTTC. Encoded protein: CARTRQLYYGYTF.

The CDR3 spells CASSEASGAGPYEQYF. CDR3 coding DNA: TGTGCCAGCAGTGAAGCGAGCGGAGCGGGGCCCTACGAGCAGTACTTC. The V call is TRBV2, the J call TRBJ2-7; 7 nucleotides match TRBD2. J gave up 2 bases and V 0 bases, and 7 bases lay outside the gene matches. Germline CDR1 and CDR2: SNHLY and FYNNEI. The CDR3 is 16 amino acids.

J is TRBJ1-4 and V is TRBV7-8; 9 bases match TRBD1. Trimming cost V 3 bases and J 8 bases; bases outside gene matches: 10. Germline V CDR1 and CDR2: SGHVS, FQNEAQ. The CDR3 contains 16 residues. The CDR3 region has the DNA TGTGCCAGCAGCTTGACATCGGGACAGGGTGGAGAAAAACTGTTTTTT. Translating gives CASSLTSGQGGEKLFF.